This TCR beta chain was identified in a study of CD8+ T cells in alopecia areata. General observations from the study: Sharing of TCRs across patients appeared less clear than in mice, possibly for HLA-related reasons. Alopecia totalis/universalis scalp especially showed more expanded CD8+ clones than normal scalp.

cDNA serving as the sequencing template came from extracted, reverse transcribed RNA. Method: immunoSEQ multiplex PCR; TCRdb's copy keeps in-frame clones and lacks some. The table lists 130,000 to 150,000 clones, roughly 48% of them singletons. As to this clone: Its antigen remains unidentified.

This CDR3 contains 14 residues. Per germline, CDR1 MDHEN and CDR2 SYDVKM. Trimming left V 5 bases short and J 4 bases short, with 12 bases between. This rearrangement joins TRBV28 to TRBJ2-1, with a possible D match to TRBD2 (5 bases). The origin of this receptor is a human donor with alopecia areata. The sample consisted of CD4+ T cells sorted from blood. Written as DNA, the CDR3 is TGTGCCAGCAGTCCTACACGGGAATACAATGAGCAGTTCTTC. This encodes CASSPTREYNEQFF.